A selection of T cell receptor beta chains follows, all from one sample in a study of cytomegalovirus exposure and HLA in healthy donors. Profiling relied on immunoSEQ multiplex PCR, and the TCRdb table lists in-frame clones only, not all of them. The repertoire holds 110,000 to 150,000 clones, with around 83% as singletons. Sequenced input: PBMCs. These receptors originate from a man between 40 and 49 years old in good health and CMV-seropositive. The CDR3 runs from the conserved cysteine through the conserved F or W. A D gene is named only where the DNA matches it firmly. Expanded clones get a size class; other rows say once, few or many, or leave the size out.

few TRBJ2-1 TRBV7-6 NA CASSRGGGPTRGNEQFF TGTGCCAGCAGCCGTGGGGGGGGCCCCACTAGAGGCAATGAGCAGTTCTTC
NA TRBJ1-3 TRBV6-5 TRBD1 CASADRGRWNTIYF TGTGCCAGCGCGGACAGGGGGCGATGGAACACCATATATTTT
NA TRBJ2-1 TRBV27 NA CASRLGVSSYNEQFF TGTGCCAGCAGGCTAGGTGTGAGCTCCTACAATGAGCAGTTCTTC
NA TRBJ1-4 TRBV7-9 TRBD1 CASTDRGTNEKLFF TGTGCCAGCACCGACAGGGGAACTAATGAAAAACTGTTTTTT
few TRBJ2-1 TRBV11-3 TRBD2 CASSLAGGPSYNEQFF TGTGCCAGCAGCTTGGCGGGGGGGCCATCCTACAATGAGCAGTTCTTC
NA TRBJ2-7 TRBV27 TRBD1 CASSLGTGVYEQYF TGTGCCAGCAGTTTAGGGACAGGAGTGTACGAGCAGTACTTC
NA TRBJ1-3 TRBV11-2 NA CASSFGVPGNTIYF TGTGCCAGCAGCTTCGGGGTCCCTGGAAACACCATATATTTT
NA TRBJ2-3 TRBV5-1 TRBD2 CASSLVLGLAGGTDTQYF TGCGCCAGCAGCTTGGTTTTGGGACTAGCGGGAGGCACAGATACGCAGTATTTT
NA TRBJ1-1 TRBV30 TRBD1 CAWSGDRDTEAFF TGTGCCTGGAGTGGGGACAGGGACACTGAAGCTTTCTTT
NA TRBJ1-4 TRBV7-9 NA CASVPSDTNEKLFF TGTGCCAGCGTCCCATCAGATACTAATGAAAAACTGTTTTTT
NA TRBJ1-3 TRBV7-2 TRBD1 CASSRDRGPSGNTIYF TGTGCCAGCAGCCGCGACAGGGGGCCTTCTGGAAACACCATATATTTT
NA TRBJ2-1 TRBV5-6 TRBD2 CASSLAEAGGPHNEQFF TGTGCCAGCAGCTTGGCCGAAGCGGGAGGGCCCCACAATGAGCAGTTCTTC
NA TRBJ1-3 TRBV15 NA CATSSPTGPRGNTIYF TGTGCCACCAGCAGCCCGACAGGTCCTCGAGGAAACACCATATATTTT
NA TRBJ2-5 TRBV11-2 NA CASSLGVRLQETQYF TGTGCCAGCAGCTTAGGAGTCAGACTCCAAGAGACCCAGTACTTC
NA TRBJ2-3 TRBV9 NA CASSGTSTDTQYF TGTGCCAGCAGCGGGACAAGCACAGATACGCAGTATTTT
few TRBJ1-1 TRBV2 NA CASSTGYTEAFF TGTGCCAGCAGTACAGGGTATACTGAAGCTTTCTTT
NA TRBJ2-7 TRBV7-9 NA CASSTTHIEQYF TGTGCCAGCAGTACGACTCACATCGAGCAGTACTTC
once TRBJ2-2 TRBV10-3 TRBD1 CAISEGQGYTGELFF TGTGCCATCAGTGAGGGACAGGGGTACACCGGGGAGCTGTTTTTT
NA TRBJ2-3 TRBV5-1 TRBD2 CASSLGLAGGTDTQYF TGCGCCAGCAGCCTGGGACTAGCGGGAGGGACAGATACGCAGTATTTT
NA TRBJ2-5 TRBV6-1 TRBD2 CASEFAGGPRTQYF TGTGCCAGCGAATTCGCGGGAGGGCCCAGGACCCAGTACTTC
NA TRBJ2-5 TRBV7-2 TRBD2 CASSPAGEQETQYF TGTGCCAGCAGCCCAGCGGGGGAACAAGAGACCCAGTACTTC
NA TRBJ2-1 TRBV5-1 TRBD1 CASSFSSLRDRDNEQFF TGCGCCAGCAGCTTTTCTTCACTCCGGGACAGGGACAATGAGCAGTTCTTC
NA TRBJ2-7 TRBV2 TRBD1 CASSEDRGYEQYF TGTGCCAGCAGTGAGGACAGGGGGTACGAGCAGTACTTC
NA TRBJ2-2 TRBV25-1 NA CASSDRVHTGELFF TGTGCCAGCAGTGACAGGGTACACACCGGGGAGCTGTTTTTT
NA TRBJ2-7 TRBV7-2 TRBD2 CASRAGGASREQYF TGTGCCAGCAGGGCGGGAGGTGCCTCGAGGGAGCAGTACTTC
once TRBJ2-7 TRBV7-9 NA CAEGMVMDEQYF TGTGCCGAGGGAATGGTTATGGACGAGCAGTACTTC
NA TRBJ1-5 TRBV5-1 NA CASSAGENSNQPQHF TGCGCCAGCAGCGCAGGGGAAAACAGCAATCAGCCCCAGCATTTT
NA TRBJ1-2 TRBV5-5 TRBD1 CASSPGQGNYGYTF TGTGCCAGCAGCCCGGGACAGGGGAACTATGGCTACACCTTC